One and the same sample provided the 30 T cell receptor beta chains below, sequenced in a study of T cells in Graves' hyperthyroidism and ophthalmopathy. Template material for amplifying TCR beta CDR3 regions consisted of RNA transcripts. With the HTBI primer set, the TCR CDR3 went through a first round of RT-PCR. TCRdb fed the multiplex PCR reads into MiXCR, producing one record per CDR3 protein. The data show around 210,000 distinct CDR3 sequences, about a sixth seen once. Sequenced input: blood. The source is a woman aged 50 to 60 with Graves' hyperthyroidism.

In its sample, this clonotype was seen many times. The chain uses TRBV30 and TRBJ2-3, with 10 positions matching TRBD2. V was clipped by 2 bases and J by 8 bases; unmatched bases: 7. The CDR3 is made up of 14 amino acids. Germline V lookup: CDR1 GTSNPN, CDR2 SVGIG (reference sequence). The CDR3: CAWSPASGRGTQYF. Here the CDR3 DNA reads TGTGCCTGGAGTCCGGCTAGCGGGAGAGGTACGCAGTATTTT.

The table lists this clonotype with many counts. V and J are TRBV7-2 and TRBJ2-3, with D unclear. V lost 7 bases, J lost 4 bases, and 6 bases lay in between. This CDR3 spans 11 amino acids. Germline lookup yields CDR1 SGHTA and CDR2 FQGNSA. The chain's CDR3 is CASNGADTQYF. In DNA, the CDR3 is TGTGCCAGCAACGGCGCAGATACGCAGTATTTT.

This clonotype appeared a few times. V gene TRBV10-3 combines with J gene TRBJ1-5; D gene unclear. Germline V gene data show CDR1 as ENHRY and CDR2 as SYGVKD. The CDR3 consists of 18 residues. V lost 2 bases and J 7 bases, leaving 24 bases between the germline ends. CDR3 bases: TGTGCCATCAGTGAGGGAAGTAAGGGAGAGGGCGATTGGCAGCCCCAGCATTTT. The encoded protein is CAISEGSKGEGDWQPQHF.

This clonotype has more than one count but fewer than ten. A read error is possible here, since a much larger clone lies one base away. The gene calls are TRBV20-1 and TRBJ1-5, with 7 bases fitting TRBD1. The CDR3 sequence is 14 residues long. The trim removed 7 bases at V and 0 bases at J, leaving 6 bases unmatched. CDR1 is DFQATT, CDR2 SNEGSKA, per germline (reference sequence). Written as DNA, the CDR3 is TGCAGTGTTGGAGGGGGCTGTAGCAATCAGCCCCAGCATTTT. Translating gives CSVGGGCSNQPQHF.

The rearrangement uses TRBV18 and TRBJ2-7, with 9 bases fitting TRBD2. The CDR3 runs 15 residues. CDR1 KGHSH and CDR2 LQKENI come from the germline V gene. With V trimmed by 0 bases and J by 7 bases, 7 bases remained unmatched. CDR3 sequence reads: CASSPPSGRSGEQYF. The CDR3 DNA sequence: TGTGCCAGCTCACCACCTAGCGGGAGATCGGGGGAGCAGTACTTC.

This clonotype was observed many times. The rearrangement links TRBV3-1 to TRBJ1-2; TRBD1 agrees at 8 bases. The CDR3 is 12 residues long. CDR1 and CDR2 from the germline V gene are LGHDT and YNNKEL (reference sequence). V shed 2 bases and J 8 bases; nucleotides not matched to a gene: 1. As DNA, the CDR3 is TGTGCCAGCAGCCAACGGACAGGGGGCTACACCTTC. It encodes CASSQRTGGYTF.

This clonotype was observed at least ten times. The genes are TRBV25-1 and TRBJ1-5; D is undetermined. This CDR3 region has 13 residues. CDR1 and CDR2 from the germline V gene are MGHDK and SYGVNS. V was cut by 2 bases and J by 5 bases, with 7 bases left in between. This chain's CDR3 is CASSEKAHQPQHF. CDR3 bases: TGTGCCAGCAGTGAAAAGGCCCATCAGCCCCAGCATTTT.

This clonotype has more than one count but fewer than ten. V gene TRBV6-1 combines with J gene TRBJ1-1; possibly TRBD1 for D (6 bases). The CDR3 runs 14 residues. Germline CDR1 reads MNHNS; CDR2 reads SASEGT. Between the trimmed V and J ends, which lost 7 bases and 1 base, there was a span of 13 bases. This CDR3 reads CASIFGRGNTEAFF. CDR3 DNA sequence: TGTGCCAGCATATTCGGCAGGGGGAACACTGAAGCTTTCTTT.

This clonotype was seen many times. V usage is TRBV12-3 or TRBV12-4 and J usage is TRBJ2-1, with 16 bases aligning to TRBD2. The J segment lost 13 bases and the V segment lost 5 bases, leaving 5 bases of the junction unmatched. This CDR3 region has 14 residues. The CDR3 loop reads CASSPGTSGRVQFF. CDR3 bases: TGTGCCAGCAGTCCGGGGACTAGCGGGAGGGTACAGTTCTTC.

Ten or more counts support this clonotype. The V call is TRBV9, the J call TRBJ2-3; 9 nucleotides line up with TRBD2. The CDR3 loop spans 17 amino acids. From germline, CDR1 is SGDLS and CDR2 YYNGEE. The V gene end was trimmed by 4 bases and the J gene end by 2 bases; junction bases not matched to a gene: 11. The CDR3 protein is CASSRTFSGSLTDTQYF. For the CDR3, the DNA is TGTGCCAGCAGCCGGACTTTTAGCGGGAGCCTCACAGATACGCAGTATTTT.

This clonotype was recorded at least ten times. This chain uses TRBV12-3 or TRBV12-4 with TRBJ2-1; TRBD2 aligns across 13 bases. The length of the CDR3 is 15 residues. V trimming: 5 bases; J trimming: 8 bases; junction bases outside the gene matches: 6. The CDR3 here is CASSPPGLAGDEQFF. CDR3 sequence (DNA): TGTGCCAGCAGTCCCCCCGGACTAGCGGGAGATGAGCAGTTCTTC.

In its sample, this clonotype was seen a few times. The rearrangement joins TRBV27 to TRBJ1-6, with D possibly matching TRBD1 (5 bases). The CDR3 is made up of 16 amino acids. Germline loops: CDR1 MNHEY, CDR2 SMNVEV (reference sequence). The V and J ends lost 3 bases and 8 bases respectively, with 17 bases between them. The CDR3 coding sequence is TGTGCCAGCAGTTTCCGAGGGACTCAGATGGATTCACCCCTCCACTTT. Residues: CASSFRGTQMDSPLHF.

Ten or more counts support this clonotype. The genes are TRBV10-3 and TRBJ2-7, with 8 bases aligning to TRBD1. There are 14 residues in the CDR3. In germline, CDR1 is ENHRY, CDR2 SYGVKD. After removal of 4 bases from V and 0 bases from J, the junction contained 2 bases not matched to a gene. The CDR3, as DNA: TGTGCCATCAGTGGAACAGGGGGCTCCTACGAGCAGTACTTC. Amino acids: CAISGTGGSYEQYF.

This chain uses TRBV3-1 with TRBJ2-1; D is perhaps TRBD1 (5 bases). There are 14 residues in the CDR3. The germline V gene encodes CDR1 LGHDT and CDR2 YNNKEL (reference sequence). The V gene lost 2 bases and the J gene lost 7 bases, with 12 bases spanning the gap. This chain's CDR3 is CASSQTQRGNEQFF. In DNA form, the CDR3 reads TGTGCCAGCAGCCAAACTCAAAGGGGTAATGAGCAGTTCTTC.

This clonotype has only a few counts. The chain combines TRBV5-6 with TRBJ1-2; perhaps TRBD1 as D (5 bases). Germline V lookup: CDR1 SGHDT, CDR2 YYEEEE. Trimming removed 2 bases from V and 6 bases from J, with 11 bases in between. The CDR3 extends over 13 amino acids. The CDR3 nucleotides read TGTGCCAGCAGCTTAGGGGTATTGAATGGCTACACCTTC. Its protein product is CASSLGVLNGYTF.

This clonotype showed up just a few times. The rearrangement links TRBV12-3 or TRBV12-4 to TRBJ1-2; 7 nucleotides line up with TRBD1. The trim removed 5 bases at V and 2 bases at J, leaving 8 bases unmatched. The CDR3 has 15 amino acids. The CDR3 sequence is CASSDRQGLNYGYTF. CDR3 in DNA: TGTGCCAGCAGTGACCGACAGGGACTAAACTATGGCTACACCTTC.

V is TRBV29-1 and J is TRBJ2-2; 13 bases align to TRBD2. Germline V CDR1 and CDR2: SQVTM, ANQGSEA. With 6 bases clipped from V and 4 bases from J, the junction kept 8 bases outside the gene matches. The CDR3 totals 16 residues. This CDR3 reads CSVRTSGRSITGELFF. CDR3 sequence (DNA): TGCAGCGTGAGGACTAGCGGGAGAAGTATCACCGGGGAGCTGTTTTTT.

J is TRBJ1-6 and V is TRBV6-1; D is unresolved. Germline V gene lookup returns CDR1 MNHNS and CDR2 SASEGT. This CDR3 is built from 15 residues. V was pared by 1 base and J by 8 bases, with 12 bases between. The CDR3 coding sequence is TGTGCCAGCAGTGAAGAAATTACCGGCTATTCACCCCTCCACTTT. Amino acids: CASSEEITGYSPLHF.

V is TRBV5-4 and J is TRBJ1-5; tentative D call: TRBD1 (5 bases). The CDR3 extends over 13 amino acids. Trimming stripped 0 bases from V and 11 bases from J, with 12 bases between. Germline lookup yields CDR1 SGHNT and CDR2 YYREEE (reference sequence). This CDR3 is CASSLDRHGAQHF. CDR3 bases: TGTGCCAGCAGCTTGGACAGGCACGGGGCCCAGCATTTT.

This clonotype has at least ten counts. This chain uses TRBV3-1 with TRBJ1-1; D not resolved. The V and J ends lost 6 bases and 3 bases respectively, with 11 bases between them. Germline V gene lookup returns CDR1 LGHDT and CDR2 YNNKEL (reference sequence). The CDR3 sequence is 13 residues long. The CDR3 sequence: CASSGNSDTEAFF. The CDR3, as DNA: TGTGCCAGCAGTGGTAACAGTGACACTGAAGCTTTCTTT. The whole variable domain, remainder taken from reference TRBV3-1 and TRBJ1-1, is DTAVSQTPKYLVTQMGNDKSIKCEQNLGHDTMYWYKQDSKKFLKIMFSYNNKELIINETVPNRFSPKSPDKAHLNLHINSLELGDSAVYFCASSGNSDTEAFFGQGTRLTVV.

This clonotype came up many times. The chain joins TRBV11-2 to TRBJ2-1; the D gene is possibly TRBD2 (6 bases). With 0 bases removed from V and 0 bases from J, the gap between germline ends came to 15 bases. The germline V gene encodes CDR1 SGHAT and CDR2 FQNNGV. The CDR3 extends over 18 amino acids. Here the CDR3 reads CASSLDRGRASSYNEQFF. CDR3 coding DNA: TGTGCCAGCAGCTTAGATCGGGGGAGAGCCAGCTCCTACAATGAGCAGTTCTTC. Complete variable domain (other parts from reference TRBV11-2 and TRBJ2-1): EAGVAQSPRYKIIEKRQSVAFWCNPISGHATLYWYQQILGQGPKLLIQFQNNGVVDDSQLPKDRFSAERLKGVDSTLKIQPAKLEDSAVYLCASSLDRGRASSYNEQFFGPGTRLTVL.

The chain employs TRBV18 and TRBJ1-1, with D unresolved. The CDR3 spans 16 residues. The ends were cut back, 5 bases at V and 6 bases at J, with 22 bases in the middle. The germline V gene encodes CDR1 KGHSH and CDR2 LQKENI. Written as DNA, the CDR3 is TGTGCCAGCTCAGTACGCCGTGTGACGGAAGGCGCTGAAGCTTTCTTT. Residues: CASSVRRVTEGAEAFF. The full variable domain, rest sourced from reference TRBV18 and TRBJ1-1, is NAGVMQNPRHLVRRRGQEARLRCSPMKGHSHVYWYRQLPEEGLKFMVYLQKENIIDESGMPKERFSAEFPKEGPSILRIQQVVRGDSAAYFCASSVRRVTEGAEAFFGQGTRLTVV.

This clonotype occurred many times. This chain uses TRBV30 with TRBJ2-3; 11 bases align to TRBD2. The junction had 4 bases not matched to a gene; V was cut back by 3 bases and J by 5 bases. CDR1 GTSNPN and CDR2 SVGIG come from the germline V gene (reference sequence). The CDR3 consists of 14 residues. CDR3 loop: CAWRLAGGQDTQYF. As DNA, the CDR3 is TGTGCCTGGAGGCTAGCGGGAGGACAAGATACGCAGTATTTT.

This clonotype came up a few times. The chain employs TRBV20-1 and TRBJ2-3; 10 positions match TRBD2. CDR3 size: 15 residues. The V gene's germline CDR1 is DFQATT and CDR2 SNEGSKA (reference sequence). The V segment lost 3 bases and the J segment 4 bases; nucleotides outside the gene matches: 7. CDR3 sequence: CSARRLGLAADTQYF. In DNA form, the CDR3 reads TGCAGTGCTAGGCGCCTCGGACTAGCGGCAGATACGCAGTATTTT.

The chain is built from TRBV5-1 and TRBJ1-2; 9 bases are a match to TRBD1. After removal of 4 bases from V and 6 bases from J, the junction contained 7 bases not matched to a gene. The germline V gene encodes CDR1 SGHRS and CDR2 YFSETQ. The CDR3 is made up of 14 amino acids. The DNA for the CDR3 is TGCGCCAGCAGCGGAGGACAGGGGAAGGATGGCTACACCTTC. This codes for CASSGGQGKDGYTF. The variable domain in full, completed from reference TRBV5-1 and TRBJ1-2, reads KAGVTQTPRYLIKTRGQQVTLSCSPISGHRSVSWYQQTPGQGLQFLFEYFSETQRNKGNFPGRFSGRQFSNSRSEMNVSTLELGDSALYLCASSGGQGKDGYTFGSGTRLTVV.

This rearrangement joins TRBV9 to TRBJ1-1; no reliable D call. Germline CDR1 is SGDLS and CDR2 is YYNGEE. The CDR3 has 13 amino acids. The V gene lost 0 bases and the J gene lost 7 bases, with 10 bases spanning the gap. CDR3 sequence: CASSVGAANEAFF. The CDR3 DNA follows: TGTGCCAGCAGCGTAGGGGCAGCCAATGAAGCTTTCTTT.

This clonotype occurred a few times. This chain joins TRBV20-1 and TRBJ1-6; TRBD1 might be the D (5 bases). Germline CDR1 DFQATT, CDR2 SNEGSKA (reference sequence). With 1 base removed from V and 5 bases from J, the gap between germline ends came to 15 bases. This CDR3 comprises 16 residues. This CDR3 reads CSARGGWASHNSPLHF. The CDR3 DNA sequence: TGCAGTGCTAGAGGGGGGTGGGCCAGCCATAATTCACCCCTCCACTTT.

This chain connects TRBV29-1 to TRBJ2-5; maybe TRBD2 (5 bases). This CDR3 has 12 residues. V lost 7 bases to trimming and J lost 5 bases, with 14 bases between them. Germline V gives CDR1 SQVTM, CDR2 ANQGSEA. The CDR3 region has the DNA TGCAGCGGGCTTCTAGCAGGCGAGACCCAGTACTTC. Amino acids: CSGLLAGETQYF.

Notes on this clonotype: This may arise from a read error, as a much more abundant clone is one base away. This chain connects TRBV2 to TRBJ2-1; 10 nucleotides line up with TRBD1. Losses at the gene ends were 4 bases for V and 3 bases for J; bases not matched to a gene: 0. The CDR3 is 14 residues long. The V gene's germline CDR1 is SNHLY and CDR2 FYNNEI. Here the CDR3 DNA reads TGTGCCAGCAGTGGGGACAGGGGCTACAATGAGCAGTTCTTC. Its protein product is CASSGDRGYNEQFF.

This clonotype was detected ten times or more. The chain recombines TRBV28 with TRBJ1-1; no definite D call. V was shortened by 7 bases and J by 1 base, with 7 bases between the two germline ends. CDR3 length equals 12 residues. Germline V gene lookup returns CDR1 MDHEN and CDR2 SYDVKM. CDR3 in DNA: TGTGCCAGCAATCGGGGGAACACTGAAGCTTTCTTT. Protein sequence: CASNRGNTEAFF.